These 7 T cell receptor beta chains originate from one sample sequenced in a study of T cells in tuberculosis. Generated by immunoSEQ multiplex PCR, the TCRdb table keeps only in-frame clones and is missing some. This sample yields 40,000 to 50,000 clones, of which 95% are seen a single time; around 3.5% belongs to the top ten. Sequenced material: PBMCs. These receptors originate from a donor aged 10-29 years with latent tuberculosis or without tuberculosis infection.

Notes on this clone: The junction departs from germline at one end; a sequencing error may be responsible. The same CDR3 also results from other DNA sequences found in this sample. CDR3 in DNA: TGTGCCAGCAGCCACCGGTTGGTGGATCAGCCCCAGCATTTT. It codes for CASSHRLVDQPQHF. The genes are TRBV4-1 and TRBJ1-5, with no clear D. Germline loops: CDR1 MGHRA, CDR2 YSYEKL. The CDR3 covers 14 residues.

The J gene is TRBJ1-5, the V gene TRBV5-6; D may be TRBD1 (6 bases). Germline CDR1 and CDR2: SGHDT and YYEEEE. V was cut by 4 bases and J by 4 bases, with 12 bases left in between. The CDR3 loop spans 14 amino acids. The CDR3 DNA is TGTGCCAGCAGCCGGGACACGGATAATCAGCCCCAGCATTTT. This codes for CASSRDTDNQPQHF. The variable domain in full, with the rest retrieved from reference TRBV5-6 and TRBJ1-5, is DAGVTQSPTHLIKTRGQQVTLRCSPKSGHDTVSWYQQALGQGPQFIFQYYEEEERQRGNFPDRFSGHQFPNYSSELNVNALLLGDSALYLCASSRDTDNQPQHFGDGTRLSIL.

This chain connects TRBV11-2 to TRBJ2-7, with 7 bases that match TRBD1. V gave up 6 bases and J gave up 6 bases; unmatched junction bases: 14. The CDR3 has 15 amino acids. Per germline, CDR1 SGHAT and CDR2 FQNNGV. CDR3 residues: CASRTHRGRDLEQYF. As DNA, the CDR3 is TGTGCCAGCAGGACTCACAGGGGAAGAGATCTCGAGCAGTACTTC.

The CDR3, as DNA: TGTGCCAGCAGCTTACCCACAGGGCACACTGAAGCTTTCTTT. This translates into CASSLPTGHTEAFF. The rearrangement uses TRBV5-4 and TRBJ1-1; possibly TRBD1 for D (6 bases). Germline loops: CDR1 SGHNT, CDR2 YYREEE (reference sequence). This CDR3 spans 14 amino acids. The germline V and J ends were trimmed by 2 bases and 3 bases, with 11 bases remaining between them.

This chain connects TRBV5-1 to TRBJ1-1, with D tentatively TRBD1 (5 bases). Germline values: CDR1 SGHRS, CDR2 YFSETQ. The CDR3 is 13 residues long. V lost 4 bases and J 2 bases, leaving 9 bases between the germline ends. The CDR3 is CASSDQGNTEAFF. The CDR3 DNA reads TGCGCCAGCAGCGACCAGGGTAACACTGAAGCTTTCTTT.

The genes are TRBV10-3 and TRBJ2-1; D call uncertain. This CDR3 has 14 residues. V was trimmed by 6 bases and J by 3 bases, leaving 12 bases between them. Looked up from germline, CDR1 is ENHRY and CDR2 is SYGVKD. Written as DNA, the CDR3 is TGTGCCATCAGGACCGGCGGAGACTACAATGAGCAGTTCTTC. This gives the protein CAIRTGGDYNEQFF.

This clone was seen a single time. This rearrangement joins TRBV14 to TRBJ1-6; D is unresolved. CDR3 size: 15 residues. Trimming took 0 bases from V and 3 from J, leaving 6 bases between them. Germline V gene lookup returns CDR1 SGHDN and CDR2 FVKESK. The CDR3 sequence: CASSQEQSYNSPLHF. The DNA for the CDR3 is TGTGCCAGCAGCCAAGAACAGAGCTATAATTCACCCCTCCACTTT.